The clone carrying this T cell receptor beta chain has a count of ten or more. What it binds is not known. The data were obtained in a study of human T cells and chemical hapten exposure. Broader study findings: Significantly more large CDR3 similarity clusters arose among expanded TCRs than among controls.

TCRdb redid the calling of the RACE reads with MiXCR, one entry per CDR3 protein. Among fewer than 100,000 distinct CDR3 sequences, 9.5% to 15% were seen once, and the ten largest hold roughly 2.1%. Regarding time point: patch test 1, 2 weeks after DPC sensitization. Treatment given: therapeutic diphenylcyclopropenone sensitization with weekly scalp DPC. Each donor was an alopecia patient between 18 and 70 years of age who qualified for DPC. Deletions cut 4 bases from V and 0 bases from J, with 13 bases between. In germline, CDR1 is SGHRS, CDR2 YFSETQ. The CDR3 loop spans 15 amino acids. The receptor's source is a woman aged 40 to 49 with alopecia areata. Some clones in this sample may be carry-over from other donors' samples. The chain has TRBV5-1 and TRBJ1-1; weak D call: TRBD1 (5 bases). The sequencing here drew on whole blood, taken in connection with sensitization to the hapten diphenylcyclopropenone (DPC). CDR3: CASSPEGEVNTEAFF. The CDR3 DNA is TGCGCCAGCAGCCCGGAAGGGGAGGTGAACACTGAAGCTTTCTTT.